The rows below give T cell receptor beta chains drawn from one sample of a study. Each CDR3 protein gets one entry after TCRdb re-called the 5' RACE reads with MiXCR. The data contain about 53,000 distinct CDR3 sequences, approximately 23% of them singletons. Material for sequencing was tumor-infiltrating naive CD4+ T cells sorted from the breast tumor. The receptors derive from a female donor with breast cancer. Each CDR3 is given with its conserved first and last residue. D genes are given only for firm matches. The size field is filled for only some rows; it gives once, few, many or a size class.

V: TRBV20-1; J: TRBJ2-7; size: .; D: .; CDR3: CSARDPQDRPYEQYF; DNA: TGCAGTGCTAGAGATCCCCAGGACAGACCCTACGAGCAGTACTTC
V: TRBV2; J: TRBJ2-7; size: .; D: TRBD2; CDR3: CASSLLSGSSEQYF; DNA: TGTGCCAGCAGTCTCCTCAGCGGGAGTTCCGAGCAGTACTTC
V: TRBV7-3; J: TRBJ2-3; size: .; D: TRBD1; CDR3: CASSLEAGGRGDTQYF; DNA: TGTGCCAGCAGCTTAGAGGCAGGGGGCCGGGGAGATACGCAGTATTTT
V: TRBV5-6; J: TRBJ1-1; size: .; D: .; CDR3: CASSRREAIEAFF; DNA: TGTGCCAGCAGCCGGAGGGAGGCCATTGAAGCTTTCTTT
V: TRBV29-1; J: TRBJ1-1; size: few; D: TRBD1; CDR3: CNVDRGTEAFF; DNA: TGCAACGTTGACAGGGGGACTGAAGCTTTCTTT
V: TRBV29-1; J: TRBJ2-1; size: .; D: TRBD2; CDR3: CSVDGLRAGGSEQFF; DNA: TGCAGCGTTGATGGTCTCCGAGCGGGAGGATCTGAGCAGTTCTTC
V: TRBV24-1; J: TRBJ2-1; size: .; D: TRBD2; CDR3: CATSDPSGGAGDEQFF; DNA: TGTGCCACCAGTGATCCCTCGGGGGGTGCGGGCGATGAGCAGTTCTTC
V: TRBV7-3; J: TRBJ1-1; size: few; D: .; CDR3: CASSFNGNTEAFF; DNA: TGTGCCAGCAGCTTTAATGGTAACACTGAAGCTTTCTTT
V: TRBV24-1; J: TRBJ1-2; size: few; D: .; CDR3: CATSDSWFGYTF; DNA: TGTGCCACCAGTGACTCGTGGTTTGGCTACACCTTC
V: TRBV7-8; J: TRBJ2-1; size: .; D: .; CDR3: CASKVSGSYNEQFF; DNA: TGTGCCAGCAAGGTCTCGGGATCGTACAATGAGCAGTTCTTC
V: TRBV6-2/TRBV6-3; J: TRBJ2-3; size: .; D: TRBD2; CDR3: CASSTGLAAYSSADTQYF; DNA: TGTGCCAGCAGTACGGGACTAGCGGCCTACTCATCGGCAGATACGCAGTATTTT
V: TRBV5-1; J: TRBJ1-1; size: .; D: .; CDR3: CASSETNTEAFF; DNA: TGCGCCAGCAGCGAAACAAACACTGAAGCTTTCTTT